The entry below gives a single T cell receptor beta chain sequence along with its context. This clonotype was recorded a few times. No cognate antigen has been identified for it. Per-base qualities were not stored, and no clone one base away is much larger. The data were taken from a study of response to subunit inactivated influenza vaccine listed by TCRdb under 2018. With regard to the full study: Deep quantitative profiling of the T cell receptor repertoire was used in the study to follow responses to a trivalent subunit inactivated influenza vaccine. Overall study results and their limits: It was suggested by the authors that each seasonal influenza vaccination may recruit only a limited number of new T cells.

Library prep was done by RT-PCR. Reads for this sample came from an Illumina HiSeq 2500. TCRdb reran the public reads through fastp at Q25 and MiXCR, keeping productive beta chains. All rows with the same CDR3 protein become a single entry with the most common DNA and genes. Across this sample there are about 530,000 distinct CDR3 sequences, with roughly 13% seen only once. Approximately 14% of the sample is held by the ten biggest clonotypes. The time point label for this specimen denotes: 45 to 55 days after influenza vaccine administration. The specimen comprised PBMCs from blood, sampled roughly 45 days after vaccination. This clonotype was sampled from a man between 50 and 59 years old who received an inactivated influenza vaccine. Donor details come from another sample of the same person, matched by shared clones.

The CDR3 protein is CASSPWTGATEAFF. In nucleotides, the sequence is TGTGCCAGCAGCCCATGGACAGGGGCCACTGAAGCTTTCTTT. The sequence links TRBV11-2 to TRBJ1-1; the central 9 bases match TRBD1. The CDR3 starts with the cysteine, ends with the phenylalanine, and has 14 residues. Only the CDR3 DNA stays, 42 bases, in frame from base 1. According to the germline V gene, CDR1 reads SGHAT and CDR2 reads FQNNGV. Clipping removes 5 bases from V and 4 bases from J, with 5 as the unmatched junction base count.